This T cell receptor (beta chain) appears in the sequencing data of a study of cytomegalovirus exposure and HLA in healthy donors. The study ran its PCR with 60 Vbeta and 13 Jbeta primers. Repertoires were generated with immunoSEQ multiplex PCR, while TCRdb's copy carries only in-frame clones and drops some. The sample consists of roughly 120,000 clones, 74% of them appearing once. Findings and limits, study-wide: When analyzed later, the rates of TCR association showed variation by HLA locus, with DRB1 the most and HLA-C the fewest. CMV serostatus stood as the only immune exposure information on hand.

V lost 1 base, J lost 0 bases, and 14 bases lay in between. The CDR3 covers 17 residues. Germline V gives CDR1 MGHRA, CDR2 YSYEKL. A word on this clone: As yet, its antigen is unknown.

The V gene is TRBV4-1, the J gene TRBJ2-3, with D possibly matching TRBD1 (5 bases). Material: PBMCs. The TCR was taken from a woman between 50 and 59 years old in good health and CMV-seropositive. In nucleotides, the CDR3 is TGCGCCAGCAGCCAAGCTTCATCGACAGCTAGCACAGATACGCAGTATTTT. It encodes CASSQASSTASTDTQYF.